The clone carrying this TCR beta chain was observed many times. V lost 2 bases and J 4 bases, leaving 18 bases between the germline ends. The CDR3 has 17 residues. Germline values: CDR1 SGHDT, CDR2 YYEEEE. Everyone who donated was a Caucasian adult who lived in Nashville, Tennessee. The entry originates in a study of shared clonotypes between healthy human individuals. Measured with immunoSEQ multiplex PCR; TCRdb has only the in-frame clones, and not every one. Altogether under 150,000 clones are present, about 62% being singletons, with the ten largest covering under 30%. Sequenced material: memory CD8+ T cells sorted from blood. The subset here: CD45RO+ cells pooled with CCR7-negative TemRA cells. This TCR derives from a woman aged 30 to 39 in good health. V and J are TRBV5-6 and TRBJ2-2; TRBD1 is a possible D gene (6 bases). The CDR3 sequence is CASSLESIGQITGELFF. CDR3 bases: TGTGCCAGCAGCTTAGAATCTATTGGACAGATCACCGGGGAGCTGTTTTTT.